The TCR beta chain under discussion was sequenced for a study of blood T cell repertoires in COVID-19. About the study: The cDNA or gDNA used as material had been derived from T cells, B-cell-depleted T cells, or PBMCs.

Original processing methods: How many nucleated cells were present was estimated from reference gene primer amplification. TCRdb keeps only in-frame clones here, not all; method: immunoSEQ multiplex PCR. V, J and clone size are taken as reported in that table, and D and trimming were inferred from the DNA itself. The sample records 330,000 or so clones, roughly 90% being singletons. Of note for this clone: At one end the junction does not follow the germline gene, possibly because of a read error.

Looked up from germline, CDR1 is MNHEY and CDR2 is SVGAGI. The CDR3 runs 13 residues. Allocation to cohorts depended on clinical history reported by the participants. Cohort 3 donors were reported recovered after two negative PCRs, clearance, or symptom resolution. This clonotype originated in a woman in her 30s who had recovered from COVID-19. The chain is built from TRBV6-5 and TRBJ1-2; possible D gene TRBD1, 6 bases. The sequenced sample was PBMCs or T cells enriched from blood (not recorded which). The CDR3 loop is CVSRAAGDLGYTF. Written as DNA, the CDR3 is TGTGTCAGCAGGGCGGCAGGGGACCTTGGCTACACCTTC.